This T cell receptor beta chain originates from a study of T cells in Graves' hyperthyroidism and ophthalmopathy. For ophthalmopathy patients, the Clinical Activity Score was at least 3 and the NOSPECS grade at least 4; duration was under 3 months. There were TCR beta CDR3 regions amplified from RNA transcripts. An initial round of RT-PCR targeting the TCR CDR3 relied on the HTBI primer set. TCRdb reprocessed the multiplex PCR reads via MiXCR and lists one record per CDR3 protein. Found here are hundreds of thousands of distinct CDR3 sequences, roughly a sixth of them singletons; the top ten hold approximately 3.5%. The germline V and J ends were trimmed by 5 bases and 2 bases, with 12 bases remaining between them. The length of the CDR3 is 14 residues. The study's findings and limits: Blood also held most thyroid clonotypes expanded beyond 0.001.

Ten or more counts support this clonotype. Its specificity is not known. The sequencing sample was made of blood. The genes are TRBV12-3 or TRBV12-4 and TRBJ1-1, with TRBD1 as a possible D gene (5 bases). This receptor was identified in a woman between 35 and 50 years old with Graves' ophthalmopathy. CDR3 amino acids: CASSPRETNTEAFF. The CDR3, as DNA: TGTGCCAGCAGTCCCAGGGAGACCAACACTGAAGCTTTCTTT.